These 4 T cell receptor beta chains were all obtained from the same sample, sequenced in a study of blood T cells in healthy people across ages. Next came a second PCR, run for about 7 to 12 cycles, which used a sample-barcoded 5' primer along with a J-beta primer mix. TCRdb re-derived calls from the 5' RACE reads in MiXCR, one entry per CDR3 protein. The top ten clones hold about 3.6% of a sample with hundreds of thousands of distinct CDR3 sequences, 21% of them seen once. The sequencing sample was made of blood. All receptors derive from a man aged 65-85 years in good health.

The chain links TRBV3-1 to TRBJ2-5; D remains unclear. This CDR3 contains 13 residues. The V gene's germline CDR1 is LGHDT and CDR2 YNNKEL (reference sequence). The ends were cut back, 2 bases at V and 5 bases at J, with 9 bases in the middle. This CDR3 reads CASSQSRLETQYF. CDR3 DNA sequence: TGTGCCAGCAGCCAATCCCGGCTGGAGACCCAGTACTTC.

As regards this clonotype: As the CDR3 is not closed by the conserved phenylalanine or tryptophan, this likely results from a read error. The CDR3 DNA reads as TGCAGCGCCCAAGAGACCCAAGAGACCCAGTACCTC. It translates to CSAQETQETQYL. V and J are TRBV29-1 and TRBJ2-5; D is unclear. V was trimmed by 7 bases and J by 1 base, leaving 10 bases between them. The CDR3 is made up of 12 amino acids. Germline V CDR1 and CDR2: SQVTM, ANQGSEA.

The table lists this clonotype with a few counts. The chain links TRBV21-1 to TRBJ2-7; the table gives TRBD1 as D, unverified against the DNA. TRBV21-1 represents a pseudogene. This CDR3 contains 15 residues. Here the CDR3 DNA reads TGTGCCAGCAGCCCCGGCTGGGACACCTCCTACGAGCAGTACTTC. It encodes CASSPGWDTSYEQYF.

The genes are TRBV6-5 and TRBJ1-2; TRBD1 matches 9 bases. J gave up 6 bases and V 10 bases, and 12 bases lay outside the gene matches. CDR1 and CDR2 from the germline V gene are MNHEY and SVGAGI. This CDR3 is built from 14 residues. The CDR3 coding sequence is TGTGCCACACGCTCAGGGGACAGGGTTAATGGCTACACCTTC. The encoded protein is CATRSGDRVNGYTF.